The 2 T cell receptor beta chains below come from one sample, sequenced in a study of blood T cells in healthy people across ages. Combining a sample-barcoded 5' primer with a J-beta primer mix, a second PCR ran for roughly 7 to 12 cycles. Each CDR3 protein is one row after TCRdb ran MiXCR on the 5' RACE reads. The profile shows around 800,000 distinct CDR3 sequences, approximately 67% of them singletons. Sequenced sample: blood. These receptors were obtained from a man younger than 40 in good health.

To note about this clonotype: A read error may account for a junction end that differs from germline. The chain recombines TRBV18 with TRBJ2-7; TRBD1 is a possible D gene (5 bases). There are 13 residues in the CDR3. CDR1 and CDR2 (germline): KGHSH, LQKENI. The CDR3 reads CASPPAGLYEQYF. CDR3 DNA sequence: TGTGCCAGCCCACCAGCAGGGTTATACGAGCAGTACTTC.

A few counts support this clonotype. The chain joins TRBV27 to TRBJ2-5, with D possibly matching TRBD2 (6 bases). The DNA end favors TRBJ2-7, so the J call may be wrong. This CDR3 has 15 amino acids. From germline, CDR1 is MNHEY and CDR2 SMNVEV (reference sequence). In DNA form, the CDR3 reads TGTGCCAGCAGTCCCCGACTGGGGGGTACCTACGAGCAGTACTTC. It is translated as CASSPRLGGTYEQYF.